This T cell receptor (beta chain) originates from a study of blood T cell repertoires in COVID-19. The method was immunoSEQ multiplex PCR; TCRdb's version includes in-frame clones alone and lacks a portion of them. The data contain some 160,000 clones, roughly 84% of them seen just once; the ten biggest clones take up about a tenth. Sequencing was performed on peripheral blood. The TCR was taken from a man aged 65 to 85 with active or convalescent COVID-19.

The chain's CDR3 is CASSYQTGEDGNTIYF. The CDR3 nucleotides are TGTGCCAGCAGCTACCAGACAGGGGAAGATGGAAACACCATATATTTT. The gene calls are TRBV28 and TRBJ1-3; 8 bases line up with TRBD1. V shed 6 bases, J shed 3 bases, and the junction held 10 bases outside the gene matches. The CDR3 sequence is 16 residues long. Germline CDR1 and CDR2: MDHEN and SYDVKM.